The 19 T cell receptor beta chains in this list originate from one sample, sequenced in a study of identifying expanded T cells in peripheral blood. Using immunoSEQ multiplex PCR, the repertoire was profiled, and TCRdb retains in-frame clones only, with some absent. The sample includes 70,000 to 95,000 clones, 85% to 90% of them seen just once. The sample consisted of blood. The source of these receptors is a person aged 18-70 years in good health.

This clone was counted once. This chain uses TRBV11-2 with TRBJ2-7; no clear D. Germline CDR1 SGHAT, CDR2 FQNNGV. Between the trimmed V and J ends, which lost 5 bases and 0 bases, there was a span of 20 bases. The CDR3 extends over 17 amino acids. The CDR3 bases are TGTGCCAGCAGCCTCCGGGCGTTTGGCAGGAGCTCCTACGAGCAGTACTTC. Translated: CASSLRAFGRSSYEQYF.

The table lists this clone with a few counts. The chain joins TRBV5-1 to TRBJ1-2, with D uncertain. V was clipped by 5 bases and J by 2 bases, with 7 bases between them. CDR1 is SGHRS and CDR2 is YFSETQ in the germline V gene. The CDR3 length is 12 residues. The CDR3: CASRQDNYGYTF. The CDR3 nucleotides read TGCGCCAGCAGACAAGACAACTATGGCTACACCTTC.

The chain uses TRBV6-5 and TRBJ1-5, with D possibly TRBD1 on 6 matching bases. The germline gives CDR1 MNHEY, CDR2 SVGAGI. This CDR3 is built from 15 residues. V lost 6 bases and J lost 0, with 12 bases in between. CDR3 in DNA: TGTGCCAGCAGGACCGGACAGAATAGCAATCAGCCCCAGCATTTT. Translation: CASRTGQNSNQPQHF.

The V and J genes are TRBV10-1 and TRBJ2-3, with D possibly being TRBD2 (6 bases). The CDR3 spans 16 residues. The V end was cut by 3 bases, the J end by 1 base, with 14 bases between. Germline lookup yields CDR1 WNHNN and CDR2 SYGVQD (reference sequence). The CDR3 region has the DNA TGCGCCAGCAGTGATAGCGGACCCACCGGCACAGATACGCAGTATTTT. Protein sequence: CASSDSGPTGTDTQYF.

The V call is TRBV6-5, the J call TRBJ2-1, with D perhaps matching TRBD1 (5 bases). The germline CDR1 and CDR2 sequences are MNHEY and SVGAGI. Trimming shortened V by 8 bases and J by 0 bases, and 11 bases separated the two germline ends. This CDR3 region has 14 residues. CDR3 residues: CASGFTGSYNEQFF. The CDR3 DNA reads TGTGCCAGCGGGTTCACAGGCTCCTACAATGAGCAGTTCTTC.

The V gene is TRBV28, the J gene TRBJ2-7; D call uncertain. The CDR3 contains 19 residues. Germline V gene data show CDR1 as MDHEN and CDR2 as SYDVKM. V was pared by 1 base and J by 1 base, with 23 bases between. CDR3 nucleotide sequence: TGTGCCAGCAGTTTATTTGTAGTAGGTGCCCGATCACCTTCCTACGAGCAGTACTTC. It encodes CASSLFVVGARSPSYEQYF.

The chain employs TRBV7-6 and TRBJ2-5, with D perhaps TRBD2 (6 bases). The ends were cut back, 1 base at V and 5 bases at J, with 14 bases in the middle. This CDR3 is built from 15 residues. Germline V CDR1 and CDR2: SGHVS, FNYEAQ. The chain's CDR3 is CASSLVAGNQETQYF. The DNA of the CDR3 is TGTGCCAGCAGCTTAGTTGCGGGAAATCAGGAGACCCAGTACTTC.

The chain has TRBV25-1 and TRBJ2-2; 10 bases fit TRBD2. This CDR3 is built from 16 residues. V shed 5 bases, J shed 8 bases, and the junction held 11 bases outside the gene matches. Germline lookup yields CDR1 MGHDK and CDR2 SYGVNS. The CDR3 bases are TGTGCCAGCAGTCCCCGGCTAGCGGGGGTGCATGGGGAGCTGTTTTTT. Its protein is CASSPRLAGVHGELFF.

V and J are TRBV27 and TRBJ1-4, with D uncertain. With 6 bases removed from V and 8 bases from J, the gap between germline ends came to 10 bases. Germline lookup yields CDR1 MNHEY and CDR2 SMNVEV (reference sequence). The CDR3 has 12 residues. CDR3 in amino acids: CASSPSLEKLFF. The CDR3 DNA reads TGTGCCAGCAGCCCCAGCTTAGAAAAACTGTTTTTT.

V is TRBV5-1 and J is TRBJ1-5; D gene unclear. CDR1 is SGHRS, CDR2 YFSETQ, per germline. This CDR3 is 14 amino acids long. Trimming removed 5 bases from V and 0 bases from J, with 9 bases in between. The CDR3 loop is CASSLSYSNQPQHF. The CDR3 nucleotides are TGCGCCAGCAGTCTTTCATATAGCAATCAGCCCCAGCATTTT. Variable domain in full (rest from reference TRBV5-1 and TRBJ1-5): KAGVTQTPRYLIKTRGQQVTLSCSPISGHRSVSWYQQTPGQGLQFLFEYFSETQRNKGNFPGRFSGRQFSNSRSEMNVSTLELGDSALYLCASSLSYSNQPQHFGDGTRLSIL.

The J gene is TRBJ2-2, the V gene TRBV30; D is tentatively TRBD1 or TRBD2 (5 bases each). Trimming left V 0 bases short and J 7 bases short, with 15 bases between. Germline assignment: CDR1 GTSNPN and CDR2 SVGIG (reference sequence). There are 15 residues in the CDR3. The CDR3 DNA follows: TGTGCCTGGAGTGTACTAACAGGAGGTGGCGGGGAGCTGTTTTTT. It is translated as CAWSVLTGGGGELFF.

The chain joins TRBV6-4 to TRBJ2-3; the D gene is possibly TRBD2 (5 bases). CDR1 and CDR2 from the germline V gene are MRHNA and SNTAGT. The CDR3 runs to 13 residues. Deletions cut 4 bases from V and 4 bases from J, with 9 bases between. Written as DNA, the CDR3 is TGTGCCAGCAGTGCGAGGGAAGCAGATACGCAGTATTTT. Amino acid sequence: CASSAREADTQYF.

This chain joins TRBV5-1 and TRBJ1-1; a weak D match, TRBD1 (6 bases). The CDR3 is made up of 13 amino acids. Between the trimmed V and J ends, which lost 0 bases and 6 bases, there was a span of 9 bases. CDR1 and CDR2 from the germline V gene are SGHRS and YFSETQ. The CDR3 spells CASSLVDSSEAFF. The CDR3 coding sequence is TGCGCCAGCAGCTTGGTGGACAGCTCTGAAGCTTTCTTT. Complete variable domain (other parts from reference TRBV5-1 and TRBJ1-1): KAGVTQTPRYLIKTRGQQVTLSCSPISGHRSVSWYQQTPGQGLQFLFEYFSETQRNKGNFPGRFSGRQFSNSRSEMNVSTLELGDSALYLCASSLVDSSEAFFGQGTRLTVV.

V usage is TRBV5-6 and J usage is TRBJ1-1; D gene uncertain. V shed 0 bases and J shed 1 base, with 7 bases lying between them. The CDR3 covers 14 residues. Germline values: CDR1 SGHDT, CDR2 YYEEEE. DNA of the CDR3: TGTGCCAGCAGCTTGGTCCGTTGGAACACTGAAGCTTTCTTT. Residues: CASSLVRWNTEAFF.

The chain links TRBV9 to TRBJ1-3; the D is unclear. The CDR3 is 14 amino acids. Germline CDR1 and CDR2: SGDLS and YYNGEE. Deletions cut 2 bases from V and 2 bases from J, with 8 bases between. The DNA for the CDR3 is TGTGCCAGCAGCGTTGGTTTCCCTGGAAACACCATATATTTT. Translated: CASSVGFPGNTIYF.

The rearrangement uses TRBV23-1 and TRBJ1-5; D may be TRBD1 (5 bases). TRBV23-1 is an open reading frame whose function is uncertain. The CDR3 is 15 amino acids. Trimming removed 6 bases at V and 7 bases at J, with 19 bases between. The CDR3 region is CASSGGTIFPQPQHF. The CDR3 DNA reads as TGCGCCAGCAGCGGGGGAACAATCTTCCCCCAGCCCCAGCATTTT.

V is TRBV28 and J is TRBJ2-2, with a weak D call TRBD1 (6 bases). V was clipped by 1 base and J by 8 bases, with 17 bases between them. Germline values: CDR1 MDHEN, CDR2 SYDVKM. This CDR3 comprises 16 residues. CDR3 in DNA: TGTGCCAGCAGTTTATTTCAGGGGCTGGGTCAGGGGGAGCTGTTTTTT. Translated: CASSLFQGLGQGELFF.

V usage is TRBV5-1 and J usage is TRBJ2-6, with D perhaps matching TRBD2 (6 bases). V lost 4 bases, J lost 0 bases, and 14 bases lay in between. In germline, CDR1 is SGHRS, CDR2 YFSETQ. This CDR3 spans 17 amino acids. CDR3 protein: CASSLPGLNSGANVLTF. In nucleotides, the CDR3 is TGCGCCAGCAGCCTACCGGGACTCAACTCTGGGGCCAACGTCCTGACTTTC.

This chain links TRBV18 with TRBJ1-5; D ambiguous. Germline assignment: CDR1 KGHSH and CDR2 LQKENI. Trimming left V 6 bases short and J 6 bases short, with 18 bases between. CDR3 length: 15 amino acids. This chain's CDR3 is CASSISGVDGQPQHF. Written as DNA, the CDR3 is TGTGCCAGCTCCATTTCGGGTGTCGATGGTCAGCCCCAGCATTTT. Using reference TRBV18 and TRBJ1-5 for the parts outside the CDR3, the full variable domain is NAGVMQNPRHLVRRRGQEARLRCSPMKGHSHVYWYRQLPEEGLKFMVYLQKENIIDESGMPKERFSAEFPKEGPSILRIQQVVRGDSAAYFCASSISGVDGQPQHFGDGTRLSIL.